The 22 T cell receptor beta chains reported below all come from one sample, sequenced in a study of blood T cell repertoires in COVID-19. Profiled with immunoSEQ multiplex PCR; TCRdb holds only in-frame clones, not every one. The table lists around 140,000 clones, about 90% of them singletons, with about 11% in the top ten. Sequenced input: PBMCs or T cells enriched from blood (not recorded which). These TCRs come from a man in his sixties who had recovered from COVID-19.

V is TRBV18 and J is TRBJ2-1; tentative D call: TRBD1 (6 bases). The CDR3 has 15 residues. The germline V gene encodes CDR1 KGHSH and CDR2 LQKENI. The V end lost 0 bases, the J end lost 4 bases, and 10 bases lay between the germline ends. The CDR3 is CASSPPEGGYNEQFF. CDR3 DNA sequence: TGTGCCAGCTCACCACCAGAAGGGGGTTACAATGAGCAGTTCTTC.

The chain joins TRBV3-1 (or the pseudogene TRBV3-2) to TRBJ2-7; TRBD1 matches 9 bases. The CDR3 totals 15 residues. J gave up 6 bases and V 4 bases, and 10 bases lay outside the gene matches. The germline V gene encodes CDR1 LGHDT and CDR2 YNNKEL (reference sequence). The CDR3: CASSPATGGESEQYF. Written as DNA, the CDR3 is TGTGCCAGCAGCCCGGCGACAGGGGGTGAGTCCGAGCAGTACTTC.

The V call is TRBV10-3, the J call TRBJ1-2, with D hard to call. Per germline, CDR1 ENHRY and CDR2 SYGVKD. V lost 0 bases and J 6 bases, leaving 14 bases between the germline ends. This CDR3 is 15 amino acids long. The CDR3 sequence is CAISESRGSEDGYTF. CDR3 DNA: TGTGCCATCAGTGAGTCGCGGGGTTCGGAAGATGGCTACACCTTC.

This chain uses TRBV18 with TRBJ1-1; D possibly corresponds to TRBD1 (6 bases). CDR3 length: 15 amino acids. Germline V lookup: CDR1 KGHSH, CDR2 LQKENI. The V and J ends lost 6 bases and 0 bases respectively, with 14 bases between them. The CDR3 spells CASSIRGDMNTEAFF. The DNA of the CDR3 is TGTGCCAGCTCGATACGGGGGGACATGAACACTGAAGCTTTCTTT. Looking up the rest from reference TRBV18 and TRBJ1-1 gives the full variable domain: NAGVMQNPRHLVRRRGQEARLRCSPMKGHSHVYWYRQLPEEGLKFMVYLQKENIIDESGMPKERFSAEFPKEGPSILRIQQVVRGDSAAYFCASSIRGDMNTEAFFGQGTRLTVV.

The V gene is TRBV12-3 or TRBV12-4, the J gene TRBJ1-5; a possible D gene is TRBD1 (6 bases). Trimming left V 5 bases short and J 4 bases short, with 9 bases between. The CDR3 consists of 13 residues. CDR3 sequence (DNA): TGTGCCAGCAGTCTACAGGGAAATCAGCCCCAGCATTTT. Translating gives CASSLQGNQPQHF.

The chain is built from TRBV20-1 and TRBJ1-2; D gene unclear. The germline gives CDR1 DFQATT, CDR2 SNEGSKA (reference sequence). The V gene lost 3 bases and the J gene lost 7 bases, with 21 bases spanning the gap. CDR3 length: 15 residues. CDR3 protein: CSASGRMSSYGGYTF. The CDR3 DNA reads TGCAGTGCTAGTGGGAGGATGTCATCCTACGGTGGCTACACCTTC.

The V and J genes are TRBV15 and TRBJ1-4; 7 bases map to TRBD1. CDR3 size: 17 residues. Germline V gene sequence: CDR1 LNHNV, CDR2 YYDKDF (reference sequence). With V trimmed by 3 bases and J by 7 bases, 14 bases remained unmatched. The CDR3 DNA follows: TGTGCCACCAGCAGGCCCAGAGGCCAGACAGGGATTGAAAAACTGTTTTTT. It encodes CATSRPRGQTGIEKLFF.

The rearrangement joins TRBV24-1 to TRBJ2-4; 8 nucleotides align to TRBD1. The V and J ends lost 3 bases and 5 bases, in that order; junction bases with no gene match: 5. The germline CDR1 and CDR2 sequences are KGHDR and SFDVKD. This CDR3 is 15 amino acids long. The CDR3 DNA reads as TGTGCCACCAGTGATACCAGGGGGCTAGAAAACATTCAGTACTTC. Its protein is CATSDTRGLENIQYF.

The chain uses TRBV14 and TRBJ2-1; 7 bases fit TRBD1. The CDR3 loop spans 14 amino acids. Germline CDR1 SGHDN, CDR2 FVKESK. Losses at the gene ends were 6 bases for V and 5 bases for J; bases not matched to a gene: 7. CDR3 region: CASSFGQVNNEQFF. The CDR3 DNA reads TGTGCCAGCAGTTTCGGACAGGTAAACAATGAGCAGTTCTTC. Based on the CDR3 plus reference TRBV14 and TRBJ2-1, the full variable domain is EAGVTQFPSHSVIEKGQTVTLRCDPISGHDNLYWYRRVMGKEIKFLLHFVKESKQDESGMPNNRFLAERTGGTYSTLKVQPAELEDSGVYFCASSFGQVNNEQFFGPGTRLTVL.

The V gene is TRBV5-4, the J gene TRBJ2-2; D call uncertain. The ends were cut back, 4 bases at V and 3 bases at J, with 4 bases in the middle. This CDR3 comprises 12 residues. Germline CDR1 and CDR2: SGHNT and YYREEE (reference sequence). The CDR3 DNA is TGTGCCAGCAGCGCGGACACCGGGGAGCTGTTTTTT. It codes for CASSADTGELFF.

The chain is built from TRBV7-8 and TRBJ2-2; D not certain. The CDR3 spans 12 residues. With 4 bases removed from V and 3 bases from J, the gap between germline ends came to 3 bases. CDR1 SGHVS and CDR2 FQNEAQ come from the germline V gene. The CDR3 coding sequence is TGTGCCAGCAGCTCCGACACCGGGGAGCTGTTTTTT. Translated: CASSSDTGELFF.

This clone was recorded only once. The V and J genes are TRBV4-2 and TRBJ1-5; D call uncertain. The CDR3 sequence is 16 residues long. V lost 0 bases and J lost 1, with 10 bases in between. Per germline, CDR1 LGHNA and CDR2 YNFKEQ. The CDR3 region is CASSQEQAQSNQPQHF. CDR3 sequence (DNA): TGTGCCAGCAGCCAAGAGCAGGCTCAGAGCAATCAGCCCCAGCATTTT.

V and J are TRBV7-2 and TRBJ2-1, with unresolved D. The CDR3 runs 12 residues. Germline V gene lookup returns CDR1 SGHTA and CDR2 FQGNSA. V was pared by 1 base and J by 8 bases, with 6 bases between. CDR3 loop: CASSLGYYEQFF. DNA of the CDR3: TGTGCCAGCAGCTTAGGGTACTATGAGCAGTTCTTC. The full variable domain, with the rest looked up from reference TRBV7-2 and TRBJ2-1, is GAGVSQSPSNKVTEKGKDVELRCDPISGHTALYWYRQSLGQGLEFLIYFQGNSAPDKSGLPSDRFSAERTGGSVSTLTIQRTQQEDSAVYLCASSLGYYEQFFGPGTRLTVL.

This clone was recorded many times. The sample holds other DNA sequences that translate to the same CDR3. The chain is built from TRBV6-5 and TRBJ2-5; 8 nucleotides agree with TRBD2. CDR3 length: 14 amino acids. Germline loops: CDR1 MNHEY, CDR2 SVGAGI. J gave up 5 bases and V 2 bases, and 4 bases lay outside the gene matches. Here the CDR3 DNA reads TGTGCCAGCAGTTACAGCGGGGGAAGGGAGACCCAGTACTTC. This translates into CASSYSGGRETQYF.

The J gene is TRBJ1-1, the V gene TRBV20-1; D is unclear. V lost 4 bases and J lost 8, with 11 bases in between. This CDR3 has 11 residues. Per germline, CDR1 DFQATT and CDR2 SNEGSKA (reference sequence). The CDR3 protein is CSAIRIREAFF. CDR3 nucleotides: TGCAGTGCTATCAGGATTAGGGAAGCTTTCTTT.

The chain combines TRBV5-8 with TRBJ1-2; TRBD1 might be the D (6 bases). The V and J ends lost 1 base and 2 bases respectively, with 9 bases between them. Germline loops: CDR1 SGHTS, CDR2 YDEGEE. This CDR3 contains 14 residues. In nucleotides, the CDR3 is TGTGCCAGCAGCTTGAACAGGGCGAACTATGGCTACACCTTC. As protein: CASSLNRANYGYTF.

This chain uses TRBV13 with TRBJ2-3, with D maybe TRBD2 (6 bases). CDR3 length equals 14 residues. The ends were cut back, 2 bases at V and 6 bases at J, with 12 bases in the middle. CDR1 is PRHDT, CDR2 FYEKMQ, per germline (reference sequence). The chain's CDR3 is CASSLSGGLDTQYF. CDR3 in DNA: TGTGCCAGCAGCTTATCCGGAGGGTTGGATACGCAGTATTTT.

Of note for this clone: The sample contains more than one DNA sequence encoding this CDR3. This chain connects TRBV28 to TRBJ1-2; TRBD1 matches 8 bases. The CDR3 has 12 residues. Germline-derived CDR1 and CDR2 are MDHEN and SYDVKM. J lost 7 bases, V lost 5 bases, and 3 bases had no gene match. The CDR3 reads CASSLTGGGYTF. Written as DNA, the CDR3 is TGTGCCAGCAGTCTCACAGGGGGTGGCTACACCTTC.

This clone was found once. V usage is TRBV2 and J usage is TRBJ2-1; TRBD2 agrees at 9 bases. CDR3 size: 14 residues. V lost 6 bases, J lost 4 bases, and 4 bases stayed unmatched. Germline values: CDR1 SNHLY, CDR2 FYNNEI. CDR3 sequence (DNA): TGTGCCAGCAGGGGGGGACTAGCATACAATGAGCAGTTCTTC. Residues: CASRGGLAYNEQFF.

The V gene is TRBV28, the J gene TRBJ1-2, with 7 bases aligning to TRBD1. V dropped 8 bases and J dropped 6; count of bases not matched to a gene: 9. The CDR3 length is 13 residues. Germline CDR1 and CDR2: MDHEN and SYDVKM. CDR3 DNA sequence: TGTGCCAGCGGTACAGGGGATTACGATGGCTACACCTTC. It codes for CASGTGDYDGYTF.

V and J are TRBV2 and TRBJ1-5; D not resolved. V was clipped by 2 bases and J by 5 bases, with 10 bases between them. CDR3 size: 14 residues. CDR1 and CDR2 (germline): SNHLY, FYNNEI. DNA for the CDR3: TGTGCCAGCAGTGAAATGGCCTCTTATCAGCCCCAGCATTTT. This translates into CASSEMASYQPQHF.

V usage is TRBV10-3 and J usage is TRBJ2-6; 10 bases are shared with TRBD2. Germline V gene data show CDR1 as ENHRY and CDR2 as SYGVKD. V dropped 1 base and J dropped 2; count of bases not matched to a gene: 5. This CDR3 is built from 18 residues. CDR3 nucleotide sequence: TGTGCCATCAGTGAGTGGGAGCGGGAGGGCGCTGGGGCCAACGTCCTGACTTTC. This encodes CAISEWEREGAGANVLTF.